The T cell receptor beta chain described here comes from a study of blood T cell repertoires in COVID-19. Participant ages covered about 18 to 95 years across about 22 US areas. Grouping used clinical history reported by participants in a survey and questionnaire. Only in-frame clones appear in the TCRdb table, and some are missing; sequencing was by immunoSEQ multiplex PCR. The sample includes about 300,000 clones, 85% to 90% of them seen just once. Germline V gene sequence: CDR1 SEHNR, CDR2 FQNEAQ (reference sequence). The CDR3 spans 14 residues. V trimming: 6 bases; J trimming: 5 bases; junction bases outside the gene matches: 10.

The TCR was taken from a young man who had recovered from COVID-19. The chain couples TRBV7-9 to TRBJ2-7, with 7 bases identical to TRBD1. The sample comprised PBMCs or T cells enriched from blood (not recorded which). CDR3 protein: CASSAGTVGDEQYF. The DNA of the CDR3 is TGTGCCAGCAGTGCCGGGACAGTGGGCGACGAGCAGTACTTC.